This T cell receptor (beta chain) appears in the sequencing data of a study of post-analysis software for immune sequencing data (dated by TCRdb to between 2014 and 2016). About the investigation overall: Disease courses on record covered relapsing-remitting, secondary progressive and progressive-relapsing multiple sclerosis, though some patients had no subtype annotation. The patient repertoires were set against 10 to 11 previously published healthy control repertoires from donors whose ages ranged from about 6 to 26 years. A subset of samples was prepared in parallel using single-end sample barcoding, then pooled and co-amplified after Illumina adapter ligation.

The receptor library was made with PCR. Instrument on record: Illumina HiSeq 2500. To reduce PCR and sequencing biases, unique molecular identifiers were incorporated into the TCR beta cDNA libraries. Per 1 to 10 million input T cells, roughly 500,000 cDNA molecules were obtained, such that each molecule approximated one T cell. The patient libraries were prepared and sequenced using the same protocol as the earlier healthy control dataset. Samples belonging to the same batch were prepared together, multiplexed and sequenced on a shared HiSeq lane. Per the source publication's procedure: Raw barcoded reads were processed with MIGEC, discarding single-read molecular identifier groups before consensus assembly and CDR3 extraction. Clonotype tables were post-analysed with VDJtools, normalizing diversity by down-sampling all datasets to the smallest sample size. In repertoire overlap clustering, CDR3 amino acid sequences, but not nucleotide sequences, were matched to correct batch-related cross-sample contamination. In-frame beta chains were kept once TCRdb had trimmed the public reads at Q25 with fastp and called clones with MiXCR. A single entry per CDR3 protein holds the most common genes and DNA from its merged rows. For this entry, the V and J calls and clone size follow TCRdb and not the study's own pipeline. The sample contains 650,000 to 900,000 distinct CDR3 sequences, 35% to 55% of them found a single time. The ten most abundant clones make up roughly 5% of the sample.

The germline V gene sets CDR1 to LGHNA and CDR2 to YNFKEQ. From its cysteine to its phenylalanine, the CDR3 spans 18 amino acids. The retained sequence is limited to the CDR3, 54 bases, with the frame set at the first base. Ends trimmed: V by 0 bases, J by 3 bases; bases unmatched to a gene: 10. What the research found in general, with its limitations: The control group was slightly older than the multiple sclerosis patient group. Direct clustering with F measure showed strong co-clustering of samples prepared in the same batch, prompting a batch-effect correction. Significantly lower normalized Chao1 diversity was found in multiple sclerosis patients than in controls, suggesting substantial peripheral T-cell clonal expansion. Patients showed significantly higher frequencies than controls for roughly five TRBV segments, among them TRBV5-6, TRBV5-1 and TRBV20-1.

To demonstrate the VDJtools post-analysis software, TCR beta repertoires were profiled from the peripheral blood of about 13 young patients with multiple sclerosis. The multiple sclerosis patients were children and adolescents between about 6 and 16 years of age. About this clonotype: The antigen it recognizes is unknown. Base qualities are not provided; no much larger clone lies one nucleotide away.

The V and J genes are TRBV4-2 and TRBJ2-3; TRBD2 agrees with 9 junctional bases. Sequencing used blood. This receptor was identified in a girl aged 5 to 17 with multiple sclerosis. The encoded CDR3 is CASSQEGGVAGVTDTQYF. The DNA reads TGTGCCAGCAGCCAAGAGGGCGGGGTAGCGGGAGTTACAGATACGCAGTATTTT.